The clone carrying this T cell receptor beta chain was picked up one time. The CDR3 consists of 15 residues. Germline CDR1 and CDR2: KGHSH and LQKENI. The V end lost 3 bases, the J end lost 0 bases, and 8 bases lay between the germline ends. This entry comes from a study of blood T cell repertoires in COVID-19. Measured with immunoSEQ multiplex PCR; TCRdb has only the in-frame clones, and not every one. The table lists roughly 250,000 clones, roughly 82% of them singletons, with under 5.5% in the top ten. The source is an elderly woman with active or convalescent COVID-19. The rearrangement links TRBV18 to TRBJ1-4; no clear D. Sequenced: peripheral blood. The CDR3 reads CASSPEVSTNEKLFF. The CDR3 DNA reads TGTGCCAGCTCACCGGAGGTTTCAACTAATGAAAAACTGTTTTTT.